These T cell receptor beta chains were read from a single sample in a study of OX40 agonist ivuxolimab in advanced cancers. Method: immunoSEQ multiplex PCR; TCRdb's copy keeps in-frame clones and lacks some. The data contain 30,000 to 45,000 clones, over 80% of them seen just once; the ten biggest clones take up roughly 32%. The sample in question was CD4+ or CD8+ T cells sorted from blood, obtained in a trial of the OX40 agonist ivuxolimab. These TCRs come from an adult with an advanced solid tumor such as melanoma, head and neck, liver or kidney cancer. Both conserved end residues are part of each CDR3. D genes are given only for firm matches. Not all rows give a size; the values are once, few, many and, for expanded clones, a class.

size: -
D: -
J: TRBJ2-3
V: TRBV7-9
CDR3: CASSLGRLRDTDTQYF
DNA: TGTGCCAGCAGCTTAGGACGGCTGCGGGACACAGATACGCAGTATTTT

size: -
D: -
J: TRBJ2-3
V: TRBV7-9
CDR3: CASCLSARTDTQYF
DNA: TGTGCCAGCTGCCTGAGCGCCCGCACAGATACGCAGTATTTT

size: -
D: -
J: TRBJ2-1
V: TRBV13
CDR3: CASSAVQGGLNEQFF
DNA: TGTGCCAGCAGCGCCGTCCAGGGGGGTCTCAATGAGCAGTTCTTC

size: -
D: -
J: TRBJ2-1
V: TRBV6-6
CDR3: CASRGRSVNEQFF
DNA: TGTGCCAGCAGGGGACGTAGCGTTAATGAGCAGTTCTTC

size: -
D: -
J: TRBJ2-7
V: TRBV6-1
CDR3: CASLTGYSYEQYF
DNA: TGTGCCAGCCTAACGGGGTACTCCTACGAGCAGTACTTC

size: -
D: TRBD1
J: TRBJ2-3
V: TRBV5-1
CDR3: CASSLEGQGHHTQYF
DNA: TGCGCCAGCAGCTTGGAGGGACAGGGTCATCATACGCAGTATTTT

size: -
D: TRBD2
J: TRBJ2-3
V: TRBV2
CDR3: CASSRLAGGGGKDTQYF
DNA: TGTGCCAGCAGTCGGCTAGCGGGAGGAGGGGGTAAAGATACGCAGTATTTT

size: -
D: -
J: TRBJ2-7
V: TRBV6-5
CDR3: CASQRSSVQVQYF
DNA: TGTGCCAGCCAACGTAGCTCGGTCCAGGTTCAGTACTTC

size: -
D: -
J: TRBJ1-4
V: TRBV9
CDR3: CASSTTFGDEKLFF
DNA: TGTGCCAGCAGTACCACCTTTGGGGACGAAAAACTGTTTTTT

size: -
D: -
J: TRBJ1-2
V: TRBV7-9
CDR3: CASTSGYGYTF
DNA: TGTGCCAGCACCAGTGGTTATGGCTACACCTTC

size: -
D: -
J: TRBJ2-5
V: TRBV6-1
CDR3: CASSEKRGETQYF
DNA: TGTGCCAGCAGTGAAAAGAGGGGAGAGACCCAGTACTTC

size: few
D: TRBD1
J: TRBJ2-5
V: TRBV9
CDR3: CASIRQGEEETQYF
DNA: TGTGCCAGCATCAGACAGGGGGAAGAAGAGACCCAGTACTTC

size: once
D: -
J: TRBJ1-3
V: TRBV7-9
CDR3: CASTVLSGGPGNTIYF
DNA: TGTGCCAGCACCGTACTTAGTGGGGGCCCTGGAAACACCATATATTTT

size: -
D: -
J: TRBJ2-5
V: TRBV9
CDR3: CASSVVGGRETQYF
DNA: TGTGCCAGCAGCGTAGTTGGTGGACGGGAGACCCAGTACTTC

size: once
D: TRBD2
J: TRBJ2-3
V: TRBV5-1
CDR3: CASSQGLAGGPSTDTQYF
DNA: TGCGCCAGCAGCCAGGGACTAGCGGGGGGGCCGTCGACAGATACGCAGTATTTT

size: few
D: TRBD2
J: TRBJ2-2
V: TRBV19
CDR3: CASSPQLAGGTGELFF
DNA: TGTGCCAGTAGCCCCCAACTAGCGGGCGGTACCGGGGAGCTGTTTTTT

size: -
D: TRBD1
J: TRBJ2-2
V: TRBV11-2
CDR3: CASTLRGGPGELFF
DNA: TGTGCCAGCACTCTTCGAGGGGGCCCCGGGGAGCTGTTTTTT

size: -
D: -
J: TRBJ1-2
V: TRBV20-1
CDR3: CSARRYGYTF
DNA: TGCAGTGCTAGGCGATATGGCTACACCTTC

size: -
D: -
J: TRBJ1-5
V: TRBV19
CDR3: CASNSEPQHF
DNA: TGTGCCAGTAACTCGGAGCCCCAGCATTTT

size: -
D: TRBD2
J: TRBJ2-3
V: TRBV5-1
CDR3: CASSTPTSGGTDTQYF
DNA: TGCGCCAGCAGCACCCCGACTAGCGGGGGCACAGATACGCAGTATTTT

size: -
D: TRBD2
J: TRBJ2-7
V: TRBV27
CDR3: CASSPGLAGGGSYEQYF
DNA: TGTGCCAGCAGCCCTGGACTAGCGGGAGGGGGCTCCTACGAGCAGTACTTC

size: once
D: -
J: TRBJ2-2
V: TRBV6-5
CDR3: CASRSRAAGELFF
DNA: TGTGCCAGCAGATCAAGGGCGGCCGGGGAGCTGTTTTTT

size: -
D: -
J: TRBJ1-1
V: TRBV29-1
CDR3: CSVEYRGAGTEAFF
DNA: TGCAGCGTTGAATATAGGGGGGCGGGAACTGAAGCTTTCTTT

size: -
D: -
J: TRBJ2-2
V: TRBV9
CDR3: CASSRVAGELFF
DNA: TGTGCCAGCAGCCGGGTGGCCGGGGAGCTGTTTTTT

size: once
D: -
J: TRBJ2-1
V: TRBV15
CDR3: CATSRDGGTDNEQFF
DNA: TGTGCCACCAGCAGAGATGGGGGCACGGACAATGAGCAGTTCTTC

size: -
D: TRBD2
J: TRBJ2-2
V: TRBV6-1
CDR3: CASSVSSGRNTGELFF
DNA: TGTGCCAGCAGTGTCTCTAGCGGGAGGAACACCGGGGAGCTGTTTTTT

size: once
D: TRBD1
J: TRBJ2-2
V: TRBV28
CDR3: CASSPGTGPNTGELFF
DNA: TGTGCCAGCAGTCCAGGGACAGGGCCGAACACCGGGGAGCTGTTTTTT

size: once
D: TRBD1
J: TRBJ2-5
V: TRBV15
CDR3: CATSRGDRQETQYF
DNA: TGTGCCACCAGCAGGGGGGACAGGCAAGAGACCCAGTACTTC